These 23 T cell receptor beta chains originate from one sample sequenced in a study of CD8+CD57+ T cells in acquired aplastic anemia. CD8+CD57+ cell expansion, shown by flow cytometry, had occurred in the patients selected for sequencing. Genomic DNA provided the template from which TCR beta VDJ and CDR3 profiles were obtained. MiXCR, applied by TCRdb to the reads, yields one record per CDR3 protein. This table has around 130,000 distinct CDR3 sequences, 50% to 60% appearing once. Sequencing input: sorted CD4+, CD8+, or CD8+CD57+ T cells (not recorded which) from PBMCs. The receptors stem from a human donor with aplastic anemia.

This clonotype was counted only a few times. CDR3 coding DNA: TGTGCCAGCAGTTTATACACAGGAAGCTCCTACGAGCAGTACTTC. This gives the protein CASSLYTGSSYEQYF. The chain joins TRBV2 to TRBJ2-7; tentative D call: TRBD1 (5 bases). There are 15 residues in the CDR3. Germline CDR1 and CDR2: SNHLY and FYNNEI. The germline V and J ends were trimmed by 5 bases and 0 bases, with 14 bases remaining between them.

This clonotype was detected only a few times. The V gene is TRBV15, the J gene TRBJ2-5; unclear D gene. CDR1 and CDR2 from the germline V gene are LNHNV and YYDKDF (reference sequence). The CDR3 contains 15 residues. V was shortened by 0 bases and J by 2 bases, with 10 bases between the two germline ends. The CDR3 bases are TGTGCCACCAGCAGAGATGGGTCAGTTCAAGAGACCCAGTACTTC. Amino acid sequence: CATSRDGSVQETQYF.

This sequence joins TRBV27 and TRBJ2-7; D is possibly TRBD1 or TRBD2 (5 bases each). Germline CDR1 and CDR2: MNHEY and SMNVEV (reference sequence). V was shortened by 4 bases and J by 0 bases, with 7 bases between the two germline ends. This CDR3 comprises 13 residues. CDR3: CASSWDGSYEQYF. The CDR3 region has the DNA TGTGCCAGCAGTTGGGACGGCTCCTACGAGCAGTACTTC.

The gene calls are TRBV7-8 and TRBJ1-1, with TRBD1 as a possible D gene (6 bases). Germline CDR1 and CDR2: SGHVS and FQNEAQ. The ends were cut back, 5 bases at V and 1 base at J, with 17 bases in the middle. CDR3 length: 16 residues. The CDR3 nucleotides are TGTGCCAGCAGCCCACAGGGAGGAATACGGAACACTGAAGCTTTCTTT. The encoded protein is CASSPQGGIRNTEAFF.

This clonotype is a singleton in its sample. CDR3 amino acids: CASSPLLAQNTEAFF. The CDR3 DNA reads TGTGCCAGCAGCCCCCTACTAGCACAGAACACTGAAGCTTTCTTT. The rearrangement uses TRBV7-9 and TRBJ1-1; no clear D gene. CDR3 length: 15 residues. Germline lookup yields CDR1 SEHNR and CDR2 FQNEAQ (reference sequence). Trimming pared 5 bases from V and 1 base from J, leaving 14 bases between. Using reference TRBV7-9 and TRBJ1-1 for the parts outside the CDR3, the full variable domain is DTGVSQNPRHKITKRGQNVTFRCDPISEHNRLYWYRQTLGQGPEFLTYFQNEAQLEKSRLLSDRFSAERPKGSFSTLEIQRTEQGDSAMYLCASSPLLAQNTEAFFGQGTRLTVV.

This clonotype was counted ten times or more. This chain's CDR3 is CASRENRSNQPQHF. The DNA of the CDR3 is TGTGCCAGCAGGGAAAATAGGAGCAATCAGCCCCAGCATTTT. The V and J genes are TRBV6-1 and TRBJ1-5; the D is unclear. The CDR3 sequence is 14 residues long. V was clipped by 6 bases and J by 1 base, with 10 bases between them. Germline-derived CDR1 and CDR2 are MNHNS and SASEGT.

The chain is built from TRBV2 and TRBJ2-1; 12 bases are shared with TRBD2. Trimming cost V 9 bases and J 8 bases; bases outside gene matches: 17. This CDR3 comprises 17 residues. The germline gives CDR1 SNHLY, CDR2 FYNNEI. The CDR3 DNA reads TGTGCCAGGACACCCTTGACTAGCGGGGGCCCCGGGGATGAGCAGTTCTTC. Residues: CARTPLTSGGPGDEQFF.

Ten or more counts support this clonotype. The chain is built from TRBV2 and TRBJ1-2; maybe TRBD1 (6 bases). The CDR3 covers 15 residues. Trimming shortened V by 4 bases and J by 2 bases, and 14 bases separated the two germline ends. Germline CDR1 is SNHLY and CDR2 is FYNNEI. DNA of the CDR3: TGTGCCAGCAGTGCTTCCCGGGACACCAACTATGGCTACACCTTC. This translates into CASSASRDTNYGYTF. The variable domain in full, with the rest retrieved from reference TRBV2 and TRBJ1-2, is EPEVTQTPSHQVTQMGQEVILRCVPISNHLYFYWYRQILGQKVEFLVSFYNNEISEKSEIFDDQFSVERPDGSNFTLKIRSTKLEDSAMYFCASSASRDTNYGYTFGSGTRLTVV.

This clonotype appeared a few times. This sequence joins TRBV10-3 and TRBJ2-3; 10 positions agree with TRBD2. V trimming: 8 bases; J trimming: 4 bases; junction bases outside the gene matches: 12. The CDR3 consists of 16 residues. Per germline, CDR1 ENHRY and CDR2 SYGVKD. CDR3 protein: CAIAPAGGPYPDTQYF. The CDR3 nucleotides are TGTGCCATCGCCCCAGCGGGAGGGCCTTACCCAGATACGCAGTATTTT.

The DNA for the CDR3 is TGTGCCACCAGTGATCCACCGACAGGGGAGAACACCGGGGAGCTGTTTTTT. This translates into CATSDPPTGENTGELFF. J is TRBJ2-2 and V is TRBV24-1, with 8 positions matching TRBD1. Germline CDR1 reads KGHDR; CDR2 reads SFDVKD. The CDR3 has 17 residues. V was clipped by 3 bases and J by 1 base; unmatched bases: 6.

This chain connects TRBV19 to TRBJ2-3; D ambiguous. V was pared by 6 bases and J by 4 bases, with 11 bases between. There are 13 residues in the CDR3. Germline CDR1 LNHDA, CDR2 SQIVND (reference sequence). The CDR3 reads CASRLNVADTQYF. In DNA form, the CDR3 reads TGTGCCAGTAGACTAAATGTGGCAGATACGCAGTATTTT.

This chain links TRBV29-1 with TRBJ2-7; the match to TRBD2 covers 8 bases. J was trimmed by 6 bases and V by 6 bases; bases with no gene match: 10. Germline CDR1 reads SQVTM; CDR2 reads ANQGSEA. The CDR3 has 13 residues. As DNA, the CDR3 is TGCAGCGTACGGGGCGGGAGGAAGGGCGAGCAGTACTTC. Translating gives CSVRGGRKGEQYF.

This clonotype has a count of ten or more. The chain has TRBV19 and TRBJ2-7; 12 nucleotides line up with TRBD2. V lost 5 bases, J lost 7 bases, and 9 bases stayed unmatched. Germline CDR1 and CDR2: LNHDA and SQIVND (reference sequence). This CDR3 region has 15 residues. CDR3 coding DNA: TGTGCCAGTAGTGTTCTAGCGGGAGGGCCCGGGGAGCAGTACTTC. Protein: CASSVLAGGPGEQYF.

J is TRBJ2-1 and V is TRBV2; a weak D match, TRBD2 (6 bases). Trimming pared 8 bases from V and 2 bases from J, leaving 10 bases between. Germline V gives CDR1 SNHLY, CDR2 FYNNEI. The CDR3 runs 13 residues. The CDR3 bases are TGTGCCAGCCCGGCGGGGACCTACAATGAGCAGTTCTTC. Translation gives CASPAGTYNEQFF.

This clonotype was seen more than once but under ten times. The genes are TRBV20-1 and TRBJ1-1; the D is unclear. Per germline, CDR1 DFQATT and CDR2 SNEGSKA (reference sequence). The CDR3 is 15 amino acids. The germline V and J ends were trimmed by 3 bases and 0 bases, with 14 bases remaining between them. CDR3 bases: TGCAGTGCTAGGGCACCCTCTATCATGAACACTGAAGCTTTCTTT. Translated, it gives CSARAPSIMNTEAFF.

This clonotype was counted ten times or more. The chain links TRBV2 to TRBJ2-7, with TRBD2 matching over 8 bases. The V gene's germline CDR1 is SNHLY and CDR2 FYNNEI. This CDR3 is built from 14 residues. V lost 0 bases and J lost 3; bases outside the gene matches: 1. This chain's CDR3 is CASSEAAGVYEQYF. For the CDR3, the DNA is TGTGCCAGCAGTGAAGCAGCGGGAGTCTACGAGCAGTACTTC.

This clonotype was observed a few times. The rearrangement uses TRBV6-2 or TRBV6-3 and TRBJ2-2; D is unclear. Germline V CDR1 and CDR2: MNHEY, SVGEGT. The V end was cut by 4 bases, the J end by 4 bases, with 22 bases between. The CDR3 is 18 amino acids. CDR3 amino acids: CASSSLRTSALGTGELFF. In DNA, the CDR3 is TGTGCCAGCAGTTCTCTCCGGACGTCCGCACTGGGCACCGGGGAGCTGTTTTTT.

The J gene is TRBJ2-5, the V gene TRBV2; TRBD2 might be the D (6 bases). V was trimmed by 8 bases and J by 7 bases, leaving 14 bases between them. The CDR3 has 12 amino acids. Per germline, CDR1 SNHLY and CDR2 FYNNEI. The DNA of the CDR3 is TGTGCCAGCTCACCGGGACTTGGGACCCAGTACTTC. Protein sequence: CASSPGLGTQYF. The complete variable domain, with remaining parts taken from reference TRBV2 and TRBJ2-5, reads EPEVTQTPSHQVTQMGQEVILRCVPISNHLYFYWYRQILGQKVEFLVSFYNNEISEKSEIFDDQFSVERPDGSNFTLKIRSTKLEDSAMYFCASSPGLGTQYFGPGTRLLVL.

The chain uses TRBV20-1 and TRBJ2-5; D is undetermined. The germline V gene has CDR1 DFQATT and CDR2 SNEGSKA (reference sequence). This CDR3 region has 10 residues. V was pared by 2 bases and J by 5 bases, with 3 bases between. The CDR3 bases are TGCAGTGCTAGATTTGAGACCCAGTACTTC. This sequence encodes CSARFETQYF.

This chain joins TRBV20-1 and TRBJ2-5; weak D call: TRBD2 (5 bases). Trimming took 5 bases from V and 6 from J, leaving 13 bases between them. CDR3 size: 12 residues. Germline CDR1 and CDR2: DFQATT and SNEGSKA (reference sequence). The chain's CDR3 is CSAQAGKQTQYF. CDR3 DNA sequence: TGCAGTGCTCAAGCCGGGAAGCAGACCCAGTACTTC.

This clonotype was counted at least ten times. This chain connects TRBV7-9 to TRBJ1-1; D is unclear. Germline lookup yields CDR1 SEHNR and CDR2 FQNEAQ (reference sequence). The CDR3 is 15 amino acids. V gave up 5 bases and J gave up 5 bases, with 18 bases separating them. The CDR3, as DNA: TGTGCCAGCAGCCCCGTCCGGGAAAGGGAGACTGAAGCTTTCTTT. Protein: CASSPVRERETEAFF. Filled out from reference TRBV7-9 and TRBJ1-1, the complete variable domain reads DTGVSQNPRHKITKRGQNVTFRCDPISEHNRLYWYRQTLGQGPEFLTYFQNEAQLEKSRLLSDRFSAERPKGSFSTLEIQRTEQGDSAMYLCASSPVRERETEAFFGQGTRLTVV.

Concerning this clonotype: As the CDR3 is not closed by the conserved phenylalanine or tryptophan, this likely results from a read error. The rearrangement uses TRBV19 and TRBJ1-6; D is undetermined. Looked up from germline, CDR1 is LNHDA and CDR2 is SQIVND (reference sequence). The CDR3 sequence is 13 residues long. The CDR3 protein is CASSAGMNSSLHL. Written as DNA, the CDR3 is TGTGCCAGCAGCGCCGGGATGAATTCATCCCTCCACCTT.

In its sample, this clonotype was seen many times. V and J are TRBV6-1 and TRBJ1-5, with D perhaps TRBD1 (5 bases). The V end lost 4 bases, the J end lost 0 bases, and 10 bases lay between the germline ends. Germline V CDR1 and CDR2: MNHNS, SASEGT. The CDR3 spans 15 residues. The chain's CDR3 is CASSARGDSNQPQHF. The DNA of the CDR3 is TGTGCCAGCAGTGCGCGGGGGGATAGCAATCAGCCCCAGCATTTT.